This T cell receptor (beta chain) stems from a study of post-analysis software for immune sequencing data. Study background: The disease courses spanned relapsing-remitting, secondary progressive and progressive-relapsing forms of multiple sclerosis. Study-wide results and limits: In patients, TRBV5-6, TRBV5-1 and TRBV20-1 belonged to roughly five TRBV segments found more frequently than in controls. The normalized Chao1 diversity of multiple sclerosis patients was significantly lower than that of controls.

Unmatched junction bases numbered 11, after V lost 5 bases and J lost 13 bases. The germline V gene has CDR1 MNHEY and CDR2 SMNVEV (reference sequence). CDR3 size: 13 residues. In the case of this clonotype: What it binds is not known.

The authors incorporated unique molecular identifiers into the TCR beta cDNA libraries. When about 1 to 11 million T cells were used, they gave hundreds of thousands of cDNA molecules. TCRdb redid the calling of the PCR reads with MiXCR, one entry per CDR3 protein. This repertoire shows 500,000 to 600,000 distinct CDR3 sequences, about 40% found once; its top ten account for approximately 1.7%. The receptor comes from a girl aged 10-17 years with multiple sclerosis. Sequencing used blood. The chain has TRBV27 and TRBJ2-4; 7 positions agree with TRBD1. CDR3 nucleotide sequence: TGTGCCAGCAGTCCAGGGGGTTCTGGGGAGCAGTACTTC. This gives the protein CASSPGGSGEQYF.